The 21 T cell receptor beta chains below were found in one sample sequenced in a study of T cells after posttransplantation cyclophosphamide. The repertoire was sequenced with immunoSEQ multiplex PCR; TCRdb's copy has only in-frame clones and lacks some. The sample gives about 3,600 clones, about 70% of which show up once; under 25% is in the top ten. The sample comprised memory CD8+ T cells sorted from blood. These TCRs come from a middle-aged man.

This sequence joins TRBV2 and TRBJ2-3; 9 bases match TRBD2. V lost 7 bases, J lost 2 bases, and 10 bases stayed unmatched. Germline loops: CDR1 SNHLY, CDR2 FYNNEI. The CDR3 is 16 amino acids. The CDR3 coding sequence is TGTGCCAGCATGCGGGGGGGCCTTTTACTCACAGATACGCAGTATTTT. Its translation is CASMRGGLLLTDTQYF.

This rearrangement joins TRBV7-8 to TRBJ2-7; tentatively, D is TRBD1 (5 bases). The V and J ends lost 6 bases and 3 bases respectively, with 9 bases between them. CDR1 SGHVS and CDR2 FQNEAQ come from the germline V gene. The CDR3 spans 12 residues. The CDR3 spells CASSHQGYEQYF. The CDR3 region has the DNA TGTGCCAGCAGTCATCAGGGCTACGAGCAGTACTTC.

The chain has TRBV14 and TRBJ2-7; 10 bases match TRBD1. V was clipped by 0 bases and J by 2 bases; unmatched bases: 10. The CDR3 runs to 18 residues. CDR1 is SGHDN, CDR2 FVKESK, per germline. CDR3 in amino acids: CASSQDRSGTGVTYEQYF. CDR3 coding DNA: TGTGCCAGCAGCCAAGATCGCTCCGGGACAGGGGTTACCTACGAGCAGTACTTC. Filled out from reference TRBV14 and TRBJ2-7, the complete variable domain reads EAGVTQFPSHSVIEKGQTVTLRCDPISGHDNLYWYRRVMGKEIKFLLHFVKESKQDESGMPNNRFLAERTGGTYSTLKVQPAELEDSGVYFCASSQDRSGTGVTYEQYFGPGTRLTVT.

The V gene is TRBV30, the J gene TRBJ2-2; TRBD1 matches at 11 bases. This CDR3 has 12 residues. Losses at the gene ends were 8 bases for V and 4 bases for J; bases not matched to a gene: 0. The V gene's germline CDR1 is GTSNPN and CDR2 SVGIG (reference sequence). The CDR3 nucleotides are TGTGCCGGGACAGGGGGCACCGGGGAGCTGTTTTTT. This codes for CAGTGGTGELFF.

The table lists this clone with a count of one. The rearrangement uses TRBV19 and TRBJ2-3, with 14 nucleotides matching TRBD2. CDR3 length: 14 residues. Germline V gene sequence: CDR1 LNHDA, CDR2 SQIVND (reference sequence). V lost 10 bases to trimming and J lost 5 bases; unmatched junction nucleotides: 5. CDR3 in amino acids: CATGLAGGRDTQYF. The CDR3 DNA follows: TGTGCCACTGGACTAGCGGGGGGTAGAGATACGCAGTATTTT.

The chain joins TRBV7-9 to TRBJ1-3, with D tentatively TRBD1 (6 bases). This CDR3 has 15 residues. The V end was cut by 1 base, the J end by 0 bases, with 7 bases between. Germline CDR1 SEHNR, CDR2 FQNEAQ (reference sequence). The CDR3 is CASSLGGPSGNTIYF. Here the CDR3 DNA reads TGTGCCAGCAGCTTAGGGGGGCCCTCTGGAAACACCATATATTTT.

The chain carries TRBV2 and TRBJ1-1; a weak D match, TRBD1 (6 bases). The germline V and J ends were trimmed by 5 bases and 8 bases, with 9 bases remaining between them. The germline CDR1 and CDR2 sequences are SNHLY and FYNNEI. CDR3 length equals 11 residues. The CDR3 loop is CASSFDREAFF. CDR3 coding DNA: TGTGCCAGCAGTTTCGACAGGGAAGCTTTCTTT.

V gene TRBV21-1 combines with J gene TRBJ1-5; no check of the table's D call, TRBD1, against the DNA was made. TRBV21-1 is termed a pseudogene. The CDR3 loop spans 15 amino acids. CDR3 sequence (DNA): TGTGCCAGCAGCGACGGGACAGGGCACAATCAGCCCCAGCATTTT. Translated, it gives CASSDGTGHNQPQHF.

CDR3 nucleotide sequence: TGTGCCACCAGCAGTATACCTAGCGTTGACACCGGGGAGCTGTTTTTT. It codes for CATSSIPSVDTGELFF. The chain carries TRBV15 and TRBJ2-2; D might be TRBD2 (6 bases). CDR3 length: 16 amino acids. The germline gives CDR1 LNHNV, CDR2 YYDKDF (reference sequence). Trimming removed 3 bases at V and 3 bases at J, with 14 bases between.

V and J are TRBV6-1 and TRBJ2-3; 9 nucleotides line up with TRBD2. The CDR3 runs 15 residues. The junction had 5 bases not matched to a gene; V was cut back by 4 bases and J by 3 bases. Germline values: CDR1 MNHNS, CDR2 SASEGT. In DNA form, the CDR3 reads TGTGCCAGCAGTGGGTATCTAGCGGGGACAGATACGCAGTATTTT. This codes for CASSGYLAGTDTQYF.

This clone showed up just a few times. The CDR3 sequence is CASSLVRGGGNYEQYF. As DNA, the CDR3 is TGTGCCAGCAGCTTAGTCCGTGGCGGGGGGAACTACGAGCAGTACTTC. V is TRBV7-3 and J is TRBJ2-7; the match to TRBD2 covers 8 bases. The CDR3 runs 16 residues. V was pared by 2 bases and J by 3 bases, with 9 bases of the junction left unmatched. Germline loops: CDR1 SGHTA, CDR2 FQGTGA. The full variable domain, rest sourced from reference TRBV7-3 and TRBJ2-7, is GAGVSQTPSNKVTEKGKYVELRCDPISGHTALYWYRQSLGQGPEFLIYFQGTGAADDSGLPNDRFFAVRPEGSVSTLKIQRTERGDSAVYLCASSLVRGGGNYEQYFGPGTRLTVT.

V and J are TRBV6-6 and TRBJ2-2, with D tentatively TRBD2 (6 bases). CDR3 length: 15 residues. Per germline, CDR1 MNHNY and CDR2 SVGAGI (reference sequence). V lost 6 bases to trimming and J lost 4 bases, with 15 bases between them. This CDR3 is CASRPDYDATGELFF. The CDR3 coding sequence is TGTGCCAGCAGACCGGACTATGATGCCACCGGGGAGCTGTTTTTT.

V usage is TRBV9 and J usage is TRBJ1-2, with a weak D call TRBD1 (5 bases). Deletions cut 4 bases from V and 4 bases from J, with 17 bases between. The CDR3 totals 15 residues. Germline V gives CDR1 SGDLS, CDR2 YYNGEE. CDR3 loop: CASSPGGTGFYGYTF. CDR3 DNA: TGTGCCAGCAGCCCCGGGGGGACGGGCTTCTATGGCTACACCTTC. The full variable domain, in which reference TRBV9 and TRBJ1-2 provide the parts outside the CDR3, is DSGVTQTPKHLITATGQRVTLRCSPRSGDLSVYWYQQSLDQGLQFLIQYYNGEERAKGNILERFSAQQFPDLHSELNLSSLELGDSALYFCASSPGGTGFYGYTFGSGTRLTVV.

The chain couples TRBV27 to TRBJ2-3; 12 nucleotides line up with TRBD2. The CDR3 extends over 15 amino acids. V was clipped by 5 bases and J by 6 bases; unmatched bases: 6. Per germline, CDR1 MNHEY and CDR2 SMNVEV (reference sequence). The CDR3 sequence is CASSTWTSGVDTQYF. The CDR3 coding sequence is TGTGCCAGCAGTACGTGGACTAGCGGGGTCGATACGCAGTATTTT.

V and J are TRBV7-2 and TRBJ1-5, with a possible D match to TRBD1 (5 bases). This CDR3 contains 15 residues. Germline loops: CDR1 SGHTA, CDR2 FQGNSA. V lost 1 base, J lost 0 bases, and 7 bases lay in between. The CDR3 is CASSLEGYSNQPQHF. In DNA form, the CDR3 reads TGTGCCAGCAGCTTAGAGGGGTATAGCAATCAGCCCCAGCATTTT.

In the case of this clone: An end of the junction does not agree with germline; a read error may underlie this. This chain uses TRBV19 with TRBJ2-5; the D gene is possibly TRBD2 (6 bases). The CDR3 is 16 amino acids. Per germline, CDR1 LNHDA and CDR2 SQIVND (reference sequence). CDR3 protein: CASSIQERAREEAQYF. The CDR3 coding sequence is TGTGCCAGTAGTATACAGGAGAGGGCGCGGGAAGAGGCCCAGTACTTC.

V and J are TRBV9 and TRBJ2-7, with a weak D call TRBD1 (6 bases). The CDR3 is 15 amino acids. V gave up 4 bases and J gave up 0 bases, with 14 bases separating them. Germline lookup yields CDR1 SGDLS and CDR2 YYNGEE. The CDR3 protein is CASSRRQADSYEQYF. CDR3 coding DNA: TGTGCCAGCAGCAGACGACAGGCGGACTCCTACGAGCAGTACTTC. Supplemented by reference TRBV9 and TRBJ2-7, the full variable domain reads DSGVTQTPKHLITATGQRVTLRCSPRSGDLSVYWYQQSLDQGLQFLIQYYNGEERAKGNILERFSAQQFPDLHSELNLSSLELGDSALYFCASSRRQADSYEQYFGPGTRLTVT.

The CDR3 protein is CASRSSVNEQFF. Written as DNA, the CDR3 is TGTGCCAGCCGTTCGAGCGTCAATGAGCAGTTCTTC. This chain links TRBV11-3 with TRBJ2-1; D is unclear. The CDR3 is 12 residues long. The germline V and J ends were trimmed by 8 bases and 6 bases, with 11 bases remaining between them. The germline CDR1 and CDR2 sequences are SGHNT and YENEEA.

This chain uses TRBV27 with TRBJ2-7; TRBD1 might be the D (6 bases). The CDR3 is made up of 14 amino acids. Germline V gene data show CDR1 as MNHEY and CDR2 as SMNVEV (reference sequence). V was pared by 4 bases and J by 5 bases, with 15 bases between. The CDR3 DNA sequence: TGTGCCAGCAGTTGGGGCAGGGGATCCGACGAGCAGTACTTC. Its protein is CASSWGRGSDEQYF.

The rearrangement links TRBV4-3 to TRBJ1-5, with 9 nucleotides matching TRBD1. Germline values: CDR1 LGHNA, CDR2 YSLEER. The length of the CDR3 is 17 residues. Trimming removed 3 bases from V and 2 bases from J; junction bases left unmatched: 8. CDR3 DNA: TGCGCCAGCAGCCAGGGGACAGGGAATTTTGGCAATCAGCCCCAGCATTTT. Encoded protein: CASSQGTGNFGNQPQHF.

This chain joins TRBV19 and TRBJ1-1; D perhaps matches TRBD1 (5 bases). The CDR3 is 12 amino acids. The V gene lost 1 base and the J gene lost 5 bases, with 5 bases spanning the gap. In germline, CDR1 is LNHDA, CDR2 SQIVND (reference sequence). The CDR3 spells CASSIGQTEAFF. DNA for the CDR3: TGTGCCAGTAGTATAGGACAGACTGAAGCTTTCTTT.